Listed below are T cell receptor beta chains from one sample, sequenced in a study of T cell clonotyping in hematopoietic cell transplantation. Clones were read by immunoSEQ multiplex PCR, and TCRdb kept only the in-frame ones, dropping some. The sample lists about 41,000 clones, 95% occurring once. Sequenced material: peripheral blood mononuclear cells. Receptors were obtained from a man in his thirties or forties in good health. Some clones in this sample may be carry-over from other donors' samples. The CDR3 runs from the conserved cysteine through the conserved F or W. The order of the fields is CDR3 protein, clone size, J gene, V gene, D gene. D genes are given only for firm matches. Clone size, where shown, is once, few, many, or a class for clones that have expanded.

CDR3aa: CASINGQDNYGYTF
abundance: NA
j_gene: TRBJ1-2
v_gene: TRBV5-6
d_gene: NA

CDR3aa: CASSSGGLAGDEQFF
abundance: NA
j_gene: TRBJ2-1
v_gene: TRBV9
d_gene: TRBD2

CDR3aa: CASSQAGEKLFF
abundance: NA
j_gene: TRBJ1-4
v_gene: TRBV4-1
d_gene: NA

CDR3aa: CATSRDRGRWSYEQYF
abundance: NA
j_gene: TRBJ2-7
v_gene: TRBV15
d_gene: TRBD1

CDR3aa: CASSDFPAYNEKLFF
abundance: once
j_gene: TRBJ1-4
v_gene: TRBV2
d_gene: NA

CDR3aa: CASSPVGTGVSYEQYF
abundance: NA
j_gene: TRBJ2-7
v_gene: TRBV18
d_gene: TRBD1

CDR3aa: CASSLRADFTYEQYF
abundance: NA
j_gene: TRBJ2-7
v_gene: TRBV27
d_gene: NA

CDR3aa: CASSPRGQGRNTIYF
abundance: NA
j_gene: TRBJ1-3
v_gene: TRBV7-6
d_gene: NA

CDR3aa: CASTGVSLNTEAFF
abundance: NA
j_gene: TRBJ1-1
v_gene: TRBV6-1
d_gene: NA

CDR3aa: CASSLGADGYTF
abundance: NA
j_gene: TRBJ1-2
v_gene: TRBV7-9
d_gene: NA

CDR3aa: CASSATGGGNQPQHF
abundance: NA
j_gene: TRBJ1-5
v_gene: TRBV7-9
d_gene: TRBD1

CDR3aa: CSVALATGELFF
abundance: NA
j_gene: TRBJ2-2
v_gene: TRBV29-1
d_gene: NA

CDR3aa: CASSSQNTEAFF
abundance: NA
j_gene: TRBJ1-1
v_gene: TRBV6-6
d_gene: NA

CDR3aa: CASSPQGKIADTQYF
abundance: NA
j_gene: TRBJ2-3
v_gene: TRBV4-1
d_gene: NA

CDR3aa: CASSRSREADTQYF
abundance: NA
j_gene: TRBJ2-3
v_gene: TRBV5-1
d_gene: NA

CDR3aa: CASSLGQNTEAFF
abundance: once
j_gene: TRBJ1-1
v_gene: TRBV7-2
d_gene: NA

CDR3aa: CASRFMGDGYF
abundance: NA
j_gene: TRBJ2-7
v_gene: TRBV6-1
d_gene: NA

CDR3aa: CASSAGRVISGNEQFF
abundance: NA
j_gene: TRBJ2-1
v_gene: TRBV7-7
d_gene: NA

CDR3aa: CASSLSFMGVGQPQHF
abundance: NA
j_gene: TRBJ1-5
v_gene: TRBV27
d_gene: NA

CDR3aa: CASSYRDTEAFF
abundance: NA
j_gene: TRBJ1-1
v_gene: TRBV11-2
d_gene: NA

CDR3aa: CASSLAAPPRAGYTF
abundance: NA
j_gene: TRBJ1-2
v_gene: TRBV5-1
d_gene: NA

CDR3aa: CASSFLTTPSSYNEQFF
abundance: NA
j_gene: TRBJ2-1
v_gene: TRBV2
d_gene: NA

CDR3aa: CASGDSLGWAQYF
abundance: NA
j_gene: TRBJ2-3
v_gene: TRBV7-9
d_gene: NA

CDR3aa: CASSLDFGVTYEQYF
abundance: NA
j_gene: TRBJ2-7
v_gene: TRBV5-4
d_gene: NA

CDR3aa: CASSVGRLAGENTGELFF
abundance: NA
j_gene: TRBJ2-2
v_gene: TRBV9
d_gene: TRBD2

CDR3aa: CASSEQETGMKVGAEKLFF
abundance: NA
j_gene: TRBJ1-4
v_gene: TRBV6-1
d_gene: TRBD1

CDR3aa: CATLLISGSSYNEQFF
abundance: NA
j_gene: TRBJ2-1
v_gene: TRBV7-2
d_gene: NA

CDR3aa: CASRSGQTGGGAGSEQYF
abundance: NA
j_gene: NA
v_gene: TRBV5-1
d_gene: TRBD1

CDR3aa: CASSLGELRSLYNEQFF
abundance: NA
j_gene: TRBJ2-1
v_gene: TRBV5-6
d_gene: NA

CDR3aa: CASSLEMMGLAGAGTDTQYF
abundance: NA
j_gene: TRBJ2-3
v_gene: TRBV11-2
d_gene: TRBD2

CDR3aa: CASVAGGNEKLFF
abundance: NA
j_gene: TRBJ1-4
v_gene: TRBV19
d_gene: TRBD1

CDR3aa: CASSPSYSFLGELFF
abundance: NA
j_gene: TRBJ2-2
v_gene: TRBV6-5
d_gene: NA

CDR3aa: CASSSRTSGEIYEQYF
abundance: NA
j_gene: TRBJ2-7
v_gene: TRBV9
d_gene: TRBD2

CDR3aa: CASSLDQVGSPYTEAFF
abundance: NA
j_gene: TRBJ1-1
v_gene: TRBV11-3
d_gene: NA

CDR3aa: CASSLVFGRGDADTQYF
abundance: NA
j_gene: TRBJ2-3
v_gene: TRBV11-3
d_gene: TRBD2

CDR3aa: CASRFGTLDEQFF
abundance: NA
j_gene: TRBJ2-1
v_gene: TRBV19
d_gene: NA

CDR3aa: CASSLDLWGRDAKAFF
abundance: NA
j_gene: TRBJ1-1
v_gene: TRBV11-3
d_gene: NA

CDR3aa: CASSLAAGLHSEQYF
abundance: NA
j_gene: TRBJ2-7
v_gene: TRBV7-9
d_gene: NA

CDR3aa: CASSLGGGQSYEQYF
abundance: once
j_gene: TRBJ2-7
v_gene: TRBV7-6
d_gene: NA

CDR3aa: CAWSEGLVGEQFF
abundance: NA
j_gene: TRBJ2-1
v_gene: TRBV30
d_gene: TRBD2

CDR3aa: CASSLKNRRGEAEAFF
abundance: once
j_gene: TRBJ1-1
v_gene: TRBV5-6
d_gene: NA

CDR3aa: CAWSHDRDGSYEQYF
abundance: once
j_gene: TRBJ2-7
v_gene: TRBV30
d_gene: NA

CDR3aa: CASSIDGTNTDTQYF
abundance: NA
j_gene: TRBJ2-3
v_gene: TRBV19
d_gene: NA

CDR3aa: CASRGNDGHYGYTF
abundance: NA
j_gene: TRBJ1-2
v_gene: TRBV7-9
d_gene: NA

CDR3aa: CASSLALQGGEQYF
abundance: NA
j_gene: TRBJ2-7
v_gene: TRBV7-6
d_gene: TRBD1

CDR3aa: CASSIGTVSNYGYTF
abundance: NA
j_gene: TRBJ1-2
v_gene: TRBV7-9
d_gene: TRBD1

CDR3aa: CASSFPGGSETQYF
abundance: NA
j_gene: TRBJ2-5
v_gene: TRBV6-5
d_gene: TRBD1

CDR3aa: CASSGNQPQHF
abundance: NA
j_gene: TRBJ1-5
v_gene: TRBV6-4
d_gene: NA

CDR3aa: CASRATGRLDEQYF
abundance: NA
j_gene: TRBJ2-7
v_gene: TRBV4-1
d_gene: NA

CDR3aa: CASSEARGDEQFF
abundance: NA
j_gene: TRBJ2-1
v_gene: TRBV6-1
d_gene: NA

CDR3aa: CASSYDPREKLFF
abundance: NA
j_gene: TRBJ1-4
v_gene: TRBV6-5
d_gene: NA

CDR3aa: CASSPGQGDYGYTF
abundance: NA
j_gene: TRBJ1-2
v_gene: TRBV19
d_gene: TRBD1

CDR3aa: CASMGTAGGQPQHF
abundance: NA
j_gene: TRBJ1-5
v_gene: TRBV6-1
d_gene: NA